Detailed here is one T cell receptor beta chain. Sequencing was performed with immunoSEQ multiplex PCR; in TCRdb, only in-frame clones are kept and a portion is missing. Among roughly 30,000 clones, 75% to 95% were seen once, and the ten largest hold approximately 8%. These data originate in a study of PD-1 and CTLA-4 blockade in melanoma. Germline values: CDR1 MNHEY, CDR2 SMNVEV (reference sequence). The CDR3 runs 14 residues. The V gene end was trimmed by 6 bases and the J gene end by 4 bases; junction bases not matched to a gene: 2. Material: CD8+ T cells from peripheral blood, obtained from a patient given anti-PD-1 treatment. The sequence was collected from a human donor with melanoma. The rearrangement uses TRBV27 and TRBJ1-6, with TRBD1 matching over 8 bases. Here the CDR3 reads CASRRQGYNSPLHF. The CDR3 nucleotides are TGTGCCAGCAGGAGACAGGGGTATAATTCACCCCTCCACTTT.